This TCR beta chain was documented in a study of response to subunit inactivated influenza vaccine. Study conclusions and caveats: That few new T cells are recruited by each seasonal influenza vaccination was the authors' suggestion.

TCRdb independently ran MiXCR on the RT-PCR reads; one entry per CDR3 protein. The sample includes about 780,000 distinct CDR3 sequences, about a fifth of them seen just once. As for this clonotype: The target antigen is unknown.

CDR1 and CDR2 from the germline V gene are SEHNR and FQNEAQ (reference sequence). The CDR3 sequence is 17 residues long. V trimming: 3 bases; J trimming: 7 bases; junction bases outside the gene matches: 13. This sample comprised PBMCs from blood, obtained roughly 5 days after vaccination. The receptor's source is a middle-aged man who received an inactivated influenza vaccine. J is TRBJ2-2 and V is TRBV7-9; TRBD2 aligns across 8 bases. CDR3 region: CASSFAGGLLIVGELFF. The CDR3 nucleotides are TGTGCCAGCAGCTTTGCGGGGGGACTCCTAATTGTCGGGGAGCTGTTTTTT.